This T cell receptor beta chain came from a study of cytomegalovirus exposure and HLA in healthy donors. Notes on the study in general: Rare TCR sequences dominated, though some public TCRs recurred in many donors. Reportedly, cytomegalovirus status was diagnosed with high sensitivity and specificity.

A roughly 120-subject validation cohort, separate from the approximately 610-subject first cohort, supplied the donors. Libraries were prepared by immunoSEQ multiplex PCR; TCRdb keeps only in-frame clonotypes and omits some of them. This table holds some 120,000 clones, about 90% found once. Note on this clone: Its matching antigen is unknown.

Trimming cost V 5 bases and J 4 bases, with 20 bases left between them. The CDR3 runs 16 residues. CDR1 is SSHAT, CDR2 FNYEAQ, per germline (reference sequence). This receptor was obtained from a man younger than 45 in good health and CMV-seronegative. Material: PBMCs. The rearrangement links TRBV7-7 to TRBJ2-5, with a weak D call TRBD2 (7 bases). The CDR3: CASSLSTRGARETQYF. The CDR3 bases are TGTGCCAGCAGCCTCTCCACCCGGGGGGCGAGAGAGACCCAGTACTTC. Full variable domain (outside the CDR3, taken from reference TRBV7-7 and TRBJ2-5): GAGVSQSPRYKVTKRGQDVTLRCDPISSHATLYWYQQALGQGPEFLTYFNYEAQPDKSGLPSDRFSAERPEGSISTLTIQRTEQRDSAMYRCASSLSTRGARETQYFGPGTRLLVL.